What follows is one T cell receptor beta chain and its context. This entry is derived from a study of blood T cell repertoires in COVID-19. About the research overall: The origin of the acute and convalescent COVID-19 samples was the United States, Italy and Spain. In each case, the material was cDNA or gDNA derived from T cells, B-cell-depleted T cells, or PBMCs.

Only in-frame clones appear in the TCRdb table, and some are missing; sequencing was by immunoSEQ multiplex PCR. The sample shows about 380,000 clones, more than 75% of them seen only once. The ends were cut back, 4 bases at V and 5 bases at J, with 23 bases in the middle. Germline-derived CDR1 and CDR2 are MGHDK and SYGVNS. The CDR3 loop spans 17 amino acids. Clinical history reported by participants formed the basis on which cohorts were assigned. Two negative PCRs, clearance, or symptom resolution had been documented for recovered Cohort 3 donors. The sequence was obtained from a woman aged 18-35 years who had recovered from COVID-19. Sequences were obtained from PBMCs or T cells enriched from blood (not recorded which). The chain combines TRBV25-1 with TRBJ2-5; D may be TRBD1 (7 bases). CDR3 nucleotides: TGTGCCAGCAGTGGCGACAGGGAGCGTGGGGGGCGGGAGACCCAGTACTTC. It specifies CASSGDRERGGRETQYF.